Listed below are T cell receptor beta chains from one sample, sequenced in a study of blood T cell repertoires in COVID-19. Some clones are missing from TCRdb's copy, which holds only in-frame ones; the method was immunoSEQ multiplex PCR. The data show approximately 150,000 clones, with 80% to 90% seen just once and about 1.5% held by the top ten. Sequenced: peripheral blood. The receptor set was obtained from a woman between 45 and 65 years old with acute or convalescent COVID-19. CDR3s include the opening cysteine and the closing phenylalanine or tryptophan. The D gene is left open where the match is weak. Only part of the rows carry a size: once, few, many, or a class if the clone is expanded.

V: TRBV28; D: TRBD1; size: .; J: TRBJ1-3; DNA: TGTGCCAGCAGGGGGACAGGGTTGGCCTTGAGAAACACCATATATTTT; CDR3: CASRGTGLALRNTIYF
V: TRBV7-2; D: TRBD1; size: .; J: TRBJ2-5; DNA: TGTGCCAGCAGCTCCGGACAGGTAAAGGAGACCCAGTACTTC; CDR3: CASSSGQVKETQYF
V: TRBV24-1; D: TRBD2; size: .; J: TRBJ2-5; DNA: TGTGCCACCAGTGATTTTGGACTAGCGGGGCTTGTCTCGGGGGAGACCCAGTACTTC; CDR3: CATSDFGLAGLVSGETQYF
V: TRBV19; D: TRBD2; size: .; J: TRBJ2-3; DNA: TGTGCCAGTACCAGACTAGCAGGGACAGATACGCAGTATTTT; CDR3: CASTRLAGTDTQYF
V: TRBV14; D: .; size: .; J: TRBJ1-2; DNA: TGTGCCAGCAGCCAAGTGATTGGTCGCGGTCGGTCTGAGTATGGCTACACCTTC; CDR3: CASSQVIGRGRSEYGYTF
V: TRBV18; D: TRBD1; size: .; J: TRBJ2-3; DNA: TGTGCCAGCTCACCGGGACAGGGGAGCACAGATACGCAGTATTTT; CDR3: CASSPGQGSTDTQYF
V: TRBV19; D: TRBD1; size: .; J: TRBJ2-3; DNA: TGTGCCAGTAGTCTTCTTGGACAGGGTAGCGATACGCAGTATTTT; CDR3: CASSLLGQGSDTQYF
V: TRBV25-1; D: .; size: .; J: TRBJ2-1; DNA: TGTGCCAGCAGTGAGGCCGGGAGACAGCAGTTCTTC; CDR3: CASSEAGRQQFF
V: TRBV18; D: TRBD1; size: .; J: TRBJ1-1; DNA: TGTGCCAGCTCAATTGAACAGGGGAAGAACACTGAAGCTTTCTTT; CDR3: CASSIEQGKNTEAFF
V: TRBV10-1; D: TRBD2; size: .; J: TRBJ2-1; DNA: TGCGCCAGCAGTGAGTCCGGTAGCGGGGCCTACAATGAGCAGTTCTTC; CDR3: CASSESGSGAYNEQFF
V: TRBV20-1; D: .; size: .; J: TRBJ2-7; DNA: TGCAGTGCTAACAGGGAGTACGAGCAGTACTTC; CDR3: CSANREYEQYF
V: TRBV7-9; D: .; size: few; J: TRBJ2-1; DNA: TGTGCCAGCAGCACCCGACAGGTAACCCTTCTCTCCTACAATGAGCAGTTCTTC; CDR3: CASSTRQVTLLSYNEQFF
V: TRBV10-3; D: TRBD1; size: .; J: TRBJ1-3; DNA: TGTGCCATCAGTTTAACCGGGACAGGGGGCTCTGGAAACACCATATATTTT; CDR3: CAISLTGTGGSGNTIYF
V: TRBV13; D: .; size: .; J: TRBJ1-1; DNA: TGTGCCAGCAGCATATTAAACAGGATGAACACTGAAGCTTTCTTT; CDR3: CASSILNRMNTEAFF
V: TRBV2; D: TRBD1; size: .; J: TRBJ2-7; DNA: TGTGCCAGCTCCCGGGACAGAAGCTCCTACGAGCAGTACTTC; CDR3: CASSRDRSSYEQYF
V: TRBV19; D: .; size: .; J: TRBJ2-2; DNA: TGTGCCAGTGCAAGCGCGAACACCGGGGAGCTGTTTTTT; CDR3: CASASANTGELFF
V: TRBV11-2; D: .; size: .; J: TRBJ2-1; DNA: TGTGCCAGCAGCTTAGTTGGGGCCCACCCCAATGAGCAGTTCTTC; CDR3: CASSLVGAHPNEQFF
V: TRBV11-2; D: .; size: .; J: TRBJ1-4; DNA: TGTGCCAGCAGCTTAGACCGGGTTAATGAAAAACTGTTTTTT; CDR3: CASSLDRVNEKLFF
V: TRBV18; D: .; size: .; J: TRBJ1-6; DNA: TGTGCCAGCTCACCAACTAAGAATTCACCCCTCCACTTT; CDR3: CASSPTKNSPLHF
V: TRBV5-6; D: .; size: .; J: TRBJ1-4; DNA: TGTGCCAGCAGCTTCACGGACCGTCGAGGGGAAAAACTGTTTTTT; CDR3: CASSFTDRRGEKLFF